This T cell receptor beta chain was sequenced in a study of cytomegalovirus exposure and HLA in healthy donors. The study, taken as a whole, reports: Accurate prediction of HLA-A and HLA-B alleles (for most subjects) was reportedly achieved from TCR beta sequences.

Primers for the PCR totalled 60 Vbeta and 13 Jbeta. Profiled with immunoSEQ multiplex PCR; TCRdb holds only in-frame clones, not every one. This sample carries around 200,000 clones, under 80% of them seen once, and the ten largest clones take around 2.9%. To note about this clone: As yet, its antigen is unknown.

Germline CDR1 reads MGHRA; CDR2 reads YSYEKL. The V end was cut by 0 bases, the J end by 5 bases, with 8 bases between. CDR3 length: 14 residues. The sample was PBMCs. The chain joins TRBV4-1 to TRBJ2-1, with D uncertain. This clonotype was sampled from a man aged 35 to 55 in good health and CMV-seronegative. In nucleotides, the CDR3 is TGCGCCAGCAGCCAAGATTGGCCAAACAATGAGCAGTTCTTC. Amino acid sequence: CASSQDWPNNEQFF.